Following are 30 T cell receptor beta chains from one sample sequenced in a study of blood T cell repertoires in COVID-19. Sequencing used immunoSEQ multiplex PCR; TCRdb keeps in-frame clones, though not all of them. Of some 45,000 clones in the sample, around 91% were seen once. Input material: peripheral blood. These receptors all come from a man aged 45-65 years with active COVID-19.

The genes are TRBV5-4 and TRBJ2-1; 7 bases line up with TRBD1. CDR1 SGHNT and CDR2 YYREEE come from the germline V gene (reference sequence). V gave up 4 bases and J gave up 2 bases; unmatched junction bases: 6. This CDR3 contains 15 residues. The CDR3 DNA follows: TGTGCCAGCAGCCTGGGGACAGCTGCCTACAATGAGCAGTTCTTC. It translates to CASSLGTAAYNEQFF.

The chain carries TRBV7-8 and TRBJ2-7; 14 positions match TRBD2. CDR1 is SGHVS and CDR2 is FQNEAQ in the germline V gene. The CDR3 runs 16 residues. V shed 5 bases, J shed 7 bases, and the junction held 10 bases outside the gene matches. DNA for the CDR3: TGTGCCAGCAGCCCTATAGGGACTAGCGGGAGCGGTGAGCAGTACTTC. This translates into CASSPIGTSGSGEQYF.

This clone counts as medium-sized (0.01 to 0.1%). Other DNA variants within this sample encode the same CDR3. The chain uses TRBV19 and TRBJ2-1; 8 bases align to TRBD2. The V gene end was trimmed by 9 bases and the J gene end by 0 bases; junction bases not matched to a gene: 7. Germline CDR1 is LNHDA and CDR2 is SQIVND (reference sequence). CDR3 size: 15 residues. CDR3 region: CASRTSGPSYNEQFF. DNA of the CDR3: TGTGCCAGCAGAACTAGCGGTCCCTCCTACAATGAGCAGTTCTTC. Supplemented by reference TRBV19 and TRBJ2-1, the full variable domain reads DGGITQSPKYLFRKEGQNVTLSCEQNLNHDAMYWYRQDPGQGLRLIYYSQIVNDFQKGDIAEGYSVSREKKESFPLTVTSAQKNPTAFYLCASRTSGPSYNEQFFGPGTRLTVL.

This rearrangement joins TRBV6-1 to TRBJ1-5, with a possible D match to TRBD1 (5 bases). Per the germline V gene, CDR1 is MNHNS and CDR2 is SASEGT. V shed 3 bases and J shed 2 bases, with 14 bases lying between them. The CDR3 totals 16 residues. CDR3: CASSEVSGIGNQPQHF. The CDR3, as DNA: TGTGCCAGCAGTGAGGTGTCAGGGATTGGCAATCAGCCCCAGCATTTT.

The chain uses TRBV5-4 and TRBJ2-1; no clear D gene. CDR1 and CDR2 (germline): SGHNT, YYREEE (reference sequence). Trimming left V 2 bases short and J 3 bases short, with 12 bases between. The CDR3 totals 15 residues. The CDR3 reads CASSFERSSYNEQFF. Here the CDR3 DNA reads TGTGCCAGCAGCTTCGAACGGAGCAGCTACAATGAGCAGTTCTTC.

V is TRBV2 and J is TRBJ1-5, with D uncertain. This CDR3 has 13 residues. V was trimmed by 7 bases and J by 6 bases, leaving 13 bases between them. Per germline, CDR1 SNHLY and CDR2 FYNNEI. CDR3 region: CASIGPTGQPQHF. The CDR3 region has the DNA TGTGCCAGCATTGGGCCAACCGGTCAGCCCCAGCATTTT.

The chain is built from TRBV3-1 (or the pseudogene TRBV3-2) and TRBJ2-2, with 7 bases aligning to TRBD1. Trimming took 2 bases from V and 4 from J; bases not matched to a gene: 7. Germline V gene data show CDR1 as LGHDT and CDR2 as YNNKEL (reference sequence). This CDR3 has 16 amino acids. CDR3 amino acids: CASSQITGASTGELFF. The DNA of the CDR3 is TGTGCCAGCAGCCAAATTACAGGGGCCAGCACCGGGGAGCTGTTTTTT.

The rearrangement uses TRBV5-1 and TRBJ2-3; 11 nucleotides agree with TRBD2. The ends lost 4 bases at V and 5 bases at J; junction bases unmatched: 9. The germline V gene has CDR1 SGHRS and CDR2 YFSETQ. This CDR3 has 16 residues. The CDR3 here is CASSAISGRAGDTQYF. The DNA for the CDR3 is TGCGCCAGCAGCGCCATTAGCGGGAGGGCCGGAGATACGCAGTATTTT.

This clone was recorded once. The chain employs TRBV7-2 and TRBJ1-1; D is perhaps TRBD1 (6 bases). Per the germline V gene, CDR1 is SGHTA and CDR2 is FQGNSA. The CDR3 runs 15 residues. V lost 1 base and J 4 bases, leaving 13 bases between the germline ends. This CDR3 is CASSLVAGVGTEAFF. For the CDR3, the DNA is TGTGCCAGCAGCTTAGTGGCAGGGGTAGGCACTGAAGCTTTCTTT.

CDR3 sequence reads: CAIKTEQGGTEAFF. CDR3 DNA sequence: TGTGCCATCAAAACCGAACAGGGGGGCACTGAAGCTTTCTTT. The rearrangement joins TRBV10-3 to TRBJ1-1; 8 bases map to TRBD1. The CDR3 extends over 14 amino acids. CDR1 ENHRY and CDR2 SYGVKD come from the germline V gene. Trimming removed 7 bases from V and 4 bases from J; junction bases left unmatched: 8.

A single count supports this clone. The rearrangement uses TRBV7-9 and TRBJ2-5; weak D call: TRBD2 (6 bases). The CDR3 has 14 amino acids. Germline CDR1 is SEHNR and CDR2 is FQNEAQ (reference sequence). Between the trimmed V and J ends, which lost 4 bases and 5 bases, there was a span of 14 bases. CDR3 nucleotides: TGTGCCAGCAGCTCTCCACCAGGAGGGGAGACCCAGTACTTC. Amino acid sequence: CASSSPPGGETQYF. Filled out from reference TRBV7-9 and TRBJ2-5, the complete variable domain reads DTGVSQNPRHKITKRGQNVTFRCDPISEHNRLYWYRQTLGQGPEFLTYFQNEAQLEKSRLLSDRFSAERPKGSFSTLEIQRTEQGDSAMYLCASSSPPGGETQYFGPGTRLLVL.

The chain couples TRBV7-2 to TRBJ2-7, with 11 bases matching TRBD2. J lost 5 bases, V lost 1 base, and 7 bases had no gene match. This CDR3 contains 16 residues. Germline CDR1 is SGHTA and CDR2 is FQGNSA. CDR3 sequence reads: CASSLGLAGGHNEQYF. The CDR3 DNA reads TGTGCCAGCAGCTTAGGGCTAGCGGGAGGCCACAACGAGCAGTACTTC.

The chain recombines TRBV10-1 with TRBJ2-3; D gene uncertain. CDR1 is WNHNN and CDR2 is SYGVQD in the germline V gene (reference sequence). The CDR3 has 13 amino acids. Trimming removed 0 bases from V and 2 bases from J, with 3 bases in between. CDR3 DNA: TGCGCCAGCAGTGAGTCTAACACAGATACGCAGTATTTT. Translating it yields CASSESNTDTQYF.

The chain's CDR3 is CASSYSTSGSYEQFF. The CDR3 DNA reads TGTGCCAGCAGTTACTCGACTAGCGGGAGCTATGAGCAGTTCTTC. V is TRBV6-5 and J is TRBJ2-1; TRBD2 matches at 12 bases. V dropped 0 bases and J dropped 8; count of bases not matched to a gene: 2. The germline gives CDR1 MNHEY, CDR2 SVGAGI. The CDR3 is 15 amino acids.

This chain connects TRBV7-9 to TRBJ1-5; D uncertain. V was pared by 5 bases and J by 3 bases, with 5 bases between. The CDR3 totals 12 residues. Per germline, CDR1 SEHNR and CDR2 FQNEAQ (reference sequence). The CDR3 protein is CASSRDNQPQHF. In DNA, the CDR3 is TGTGCCAGCAGCCGAGACAATCAGCCCCAGCATTTT.

The CDR3, as DNA: TGTGCCAGCAGCCCCACAACTAGCGGGAGGGCCCCAGGCACAGATACGCAGTATTTT. It translates to CASSPTTSGRAPGTDTQYF. The rearrangement joins TRBV7-6 to TRBJ2-3; 13 nucleotides line up with TRBD2. J lost 1 base, V lost 5 bases, and 12 bases had no gene match. CDR1 and CDR2 from the germline V gene are SGHVS and FNYEAQ. This CDR3 is built from 19 residues. The complete variable domain, with remaining parts taken from reference TRBV7-6 and TRBJ2-3, reads GAGVSQSPRYKVTKRGQDVALRCDPISGHVSLYWYRQALGQGPEFLTYFNYEAQQDKSGLPNDRFSAERPEGSISTLTIQRTEQRDSAMYRCASSPTTSGRAPGTDTQYFGPGTRLTVL.

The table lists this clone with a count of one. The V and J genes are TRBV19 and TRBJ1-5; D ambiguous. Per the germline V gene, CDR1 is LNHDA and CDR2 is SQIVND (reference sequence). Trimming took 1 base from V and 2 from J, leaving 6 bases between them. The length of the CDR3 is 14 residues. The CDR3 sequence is CASSIGARNQPQHF. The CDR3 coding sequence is TGTGCCAGTAGTATAGGGGCTCGCAATCAGCCCCAGCATTTT.

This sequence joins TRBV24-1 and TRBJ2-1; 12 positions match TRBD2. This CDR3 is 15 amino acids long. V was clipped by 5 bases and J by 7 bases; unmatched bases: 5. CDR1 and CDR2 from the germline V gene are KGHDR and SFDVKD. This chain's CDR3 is CATSATSGRLNEQFF. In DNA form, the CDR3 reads TGTGCCACCAGTGCAACTAGCGGGAGGTTGAATGAGCAGTTCTTC.

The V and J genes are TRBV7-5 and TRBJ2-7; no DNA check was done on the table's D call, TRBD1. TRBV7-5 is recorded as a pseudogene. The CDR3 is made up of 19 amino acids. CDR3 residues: CARSSRQGPPGRALYEQYF. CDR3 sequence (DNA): TGTGCCAGAAGCTCGCGACAGGGCCCCCCGGGAAGAGCCCTATACGAGCAGTACTTC.

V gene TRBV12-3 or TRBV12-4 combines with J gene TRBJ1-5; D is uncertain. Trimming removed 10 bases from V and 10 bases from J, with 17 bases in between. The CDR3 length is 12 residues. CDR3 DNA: TGTGCCACAAAATACGTGGACTCACCCCAGCATTTT. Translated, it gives CATKYVDSPQHF.

DNA of the CDR3: TGTGCCAGCAGCCCAATACAGGGCTCTGGAAACACCATATATTTT. Encoded protein: CASSPIQGSGNTIYF. The chain joins TRBV3-1 (or the pseudogene TRBV3-2) to TRBJ1-3; weak D call: TRBD1 (6 bases). Germline loops: CDR1 LGHDT, CDR2 YNNKEL (reference sequence). The CDR3 is 15 amino acids. Trimming took 4 bases from V and 0 from J, leaving 10 bases between them.

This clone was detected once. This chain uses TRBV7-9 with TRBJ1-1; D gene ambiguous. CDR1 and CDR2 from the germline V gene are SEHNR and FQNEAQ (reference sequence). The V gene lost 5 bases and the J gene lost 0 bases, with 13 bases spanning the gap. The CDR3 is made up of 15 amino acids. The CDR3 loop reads CASSQFLGLNTEAFF. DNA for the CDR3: TGTGCCAGCAGCCAATTCTTGGGCTTGAACACTGAAGCTTTCTTT. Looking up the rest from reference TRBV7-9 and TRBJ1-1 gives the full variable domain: DTGVSQNPRHKITKRGQNVTFRCDPISEHNRLYWYRQTLGQGPEFLTYFQNEAQLEKSRLLSDRFSAERPKGSFSTLEIQRTEQGDSAMYLCASSQFLGLNTEAFFGQGTRLTVV.

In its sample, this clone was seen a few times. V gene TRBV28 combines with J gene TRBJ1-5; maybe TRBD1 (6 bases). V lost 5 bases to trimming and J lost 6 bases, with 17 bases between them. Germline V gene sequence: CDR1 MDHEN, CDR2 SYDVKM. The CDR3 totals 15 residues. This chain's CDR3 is CASSREGGRGQPQHF. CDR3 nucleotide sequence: TGTGCCAGCAGTCGCGAGGGGGGGCGGGGTCAGCCCCAGCATTTT.

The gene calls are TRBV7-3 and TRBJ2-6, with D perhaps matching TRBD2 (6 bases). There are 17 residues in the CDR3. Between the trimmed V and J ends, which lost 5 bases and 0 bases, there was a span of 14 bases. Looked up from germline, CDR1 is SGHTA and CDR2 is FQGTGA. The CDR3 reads CASSDGTRLSGANVLTF. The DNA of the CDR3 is TGTGCCAGCAGCGACGGGACTCGGCTCTCTGGGGCCAACGTCCTGACTTTC.

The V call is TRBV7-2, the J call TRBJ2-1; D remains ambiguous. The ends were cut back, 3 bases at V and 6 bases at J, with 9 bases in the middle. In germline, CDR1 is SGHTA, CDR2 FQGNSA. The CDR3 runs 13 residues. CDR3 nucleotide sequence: TGTGCCAGCAGCTTCCAGGTTCTCAATGAGCAGTTCTTC. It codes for CASSFQVLNEQFF.

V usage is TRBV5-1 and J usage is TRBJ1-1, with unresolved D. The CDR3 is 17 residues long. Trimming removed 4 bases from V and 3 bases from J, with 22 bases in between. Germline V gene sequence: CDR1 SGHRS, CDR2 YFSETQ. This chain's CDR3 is CASSPPPGTRRHTEAFF. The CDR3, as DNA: TGCGCCAGCAGCCCCCCCCCGGGAACCCGGAGGCACACTGAAGCTTTCTTT.

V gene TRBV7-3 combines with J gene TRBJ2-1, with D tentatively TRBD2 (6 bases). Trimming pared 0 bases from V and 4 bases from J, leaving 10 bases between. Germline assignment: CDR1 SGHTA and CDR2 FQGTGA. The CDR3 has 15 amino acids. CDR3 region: CASSLTSGTYNEQFF. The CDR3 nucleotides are TGTGCCAGCAGCTTAACGTCGGGGACTTACAATGAGCAGTTCTTC.

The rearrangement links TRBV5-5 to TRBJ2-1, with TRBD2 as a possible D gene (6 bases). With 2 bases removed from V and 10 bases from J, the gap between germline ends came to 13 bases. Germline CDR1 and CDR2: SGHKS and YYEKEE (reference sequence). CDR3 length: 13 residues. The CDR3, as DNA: TGTGCCAGCAGCTTCGTTGGGACTTACGAGCAGTTCTTC. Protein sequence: CASSFVGTYEQFF.

CDR3 DNA sequence: TGTGCCAGCAGCGTCGGACAGGGGCCCTTCGTCTATGGCTACACCTTC. Protein: CASSVGQGPFVYGYTF. The gene calls are TRBV5-4 and TRBJ1-2; 9 bases agree with TRBD1. Germline V gene data show CDR1 as SGHNT and CDR2 as YYREEE (reference sequence). This CDR3 is 16 amino acids long. V lost 4 bases to trimming and J lost 4 bases; unmatched junction nucleotides: 11.

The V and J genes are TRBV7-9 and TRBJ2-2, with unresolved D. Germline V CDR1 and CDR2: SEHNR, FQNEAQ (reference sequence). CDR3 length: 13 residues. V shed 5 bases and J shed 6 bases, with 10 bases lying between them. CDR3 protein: CASSPTAAGELFF. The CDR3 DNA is TGTGCCAGCAGCCCAACTGCTGCCGGGGAGCTGTTTTTT. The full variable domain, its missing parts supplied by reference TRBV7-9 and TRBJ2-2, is DTGVSQNPRHKITKRGQNVTFRCDPISEHNRLYWYRQTLGQGPEFLTYFQNEAQLEKSRLLSDRFSAERPKGSFSTLEIQRTEQGDSAMYLCASSPTAAGELFFGEGSRLTVL.